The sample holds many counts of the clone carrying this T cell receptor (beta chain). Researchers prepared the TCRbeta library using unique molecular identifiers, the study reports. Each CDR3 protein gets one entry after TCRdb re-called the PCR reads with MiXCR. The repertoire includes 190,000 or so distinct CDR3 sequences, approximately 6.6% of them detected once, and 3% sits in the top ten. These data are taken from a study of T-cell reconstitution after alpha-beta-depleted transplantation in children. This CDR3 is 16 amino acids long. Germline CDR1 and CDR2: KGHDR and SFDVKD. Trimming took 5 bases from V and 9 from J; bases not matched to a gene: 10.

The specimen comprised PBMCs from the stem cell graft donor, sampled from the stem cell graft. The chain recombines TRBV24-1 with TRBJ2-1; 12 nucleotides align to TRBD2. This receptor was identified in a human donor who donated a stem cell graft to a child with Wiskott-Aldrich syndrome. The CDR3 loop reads CATSGRLAGDFTEQFF. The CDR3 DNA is TGTGCCACCAGTGGTCGACTAGCGGGAGATTTCACTGAGCAGTTCTTC.